This T cell receptor (beta chain) appears in the sequencing data of a study of CD8 T cells in Susac syndrome. General observations from the study: TCR sequencing and HLA analysis covered a relatively small number of individuals.

Random hexamers served to reverse transcribe roughly 0.5 to 1 ug RNA. Multiplex PCR with immunoSEQ amplified the TCR beta CDR3 across 54 Vbeta and 13 Jbeta. TCRdb ran MiXCR on the immunoSEQ multiplex PCR reads and lists one entry per CDR3 protein. The profile shows roughly 120,000 distinct CDR3 sequences, approximately 94% of them singletons. As concerns this clonotype: Antigen: not known.

CD8+ and CD4+ blood T cells underwent TCR beta sequencing. The multiple sclerosis control group consisted of treatment-naive patients whose relapsing-remitting disease, which was either stable or active, fulfilled revised McDonald criteria. Sequencing was carried out using CD4+ T cells from PBMCs. The source is a human donor with multiple sclerosis.

This CDR3 is CASSPDFNYGYTF. As DNA, the CDR3 is TGCGCCAGCAGCCCGGACTTTAACTATGGCTACACCTTC. The J gene is TRBJ1-2, the V gene TRBV4-3; the D is unclear. This CDR3 has 13 amino acids. Looked up from germline, CDR1 is LGHNA and CDR2 is YSLEER. V gave up 4 bases and J gave up 1 base, with 7 bases separating them.